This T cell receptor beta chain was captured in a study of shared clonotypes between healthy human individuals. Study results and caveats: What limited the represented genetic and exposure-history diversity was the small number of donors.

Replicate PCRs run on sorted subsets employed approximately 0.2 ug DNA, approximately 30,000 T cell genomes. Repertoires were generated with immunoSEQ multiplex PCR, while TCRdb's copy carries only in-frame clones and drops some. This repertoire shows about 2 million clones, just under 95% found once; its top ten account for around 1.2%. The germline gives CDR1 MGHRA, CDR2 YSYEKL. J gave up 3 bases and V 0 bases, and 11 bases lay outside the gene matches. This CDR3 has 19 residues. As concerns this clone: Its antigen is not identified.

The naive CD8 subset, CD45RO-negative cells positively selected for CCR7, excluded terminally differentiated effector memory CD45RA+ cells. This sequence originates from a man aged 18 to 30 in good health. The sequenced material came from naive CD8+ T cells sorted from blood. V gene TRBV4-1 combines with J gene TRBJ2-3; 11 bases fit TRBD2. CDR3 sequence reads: CASSQDLAGGPLGTDTQYF. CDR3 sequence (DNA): TGCGCCAGCAGCCAAGATTTAGCGGGAGGGCCTTTGGGTACAGATACGCAGTATTTT.